Below, 14 T cell receptor beta chains from the same sample are listed, as sequenced in a study of CD8 T cells in Susac syndrome. It was with random hexamers that roughly 0.5 to 1 ug RNA was reverse transcribed. MiXCR, applied by TCRdb to the immunoSEQ multiplex PCR reads, yields one record per CDR3 protein. Of 150,000 to 180,000 distinct CDR3 sequences detected, 95% appear once; the ten largest clones hold about 0.15%. Sequences were obtained from CD8+ T cells from PBMCs. The receptors shown here come from a human donor with multiple sclerosis.

This chain connects TRBV12-3 or TRBV12-4 to TRBJ2-1, with 7 bases that match TRBD1. This CDR3 has 14 amino acids. The V and J ends lost 5 bases and 6 bases, in that order; junction bases with no gene match: 7. CDR3 coding DNA: TGTGCCAGCAGTCTCACAGGGGTAGTCAATGAGCAGTTCTTC. Amino acids: CASSLTGVVNEQFF.

In the case of this clonotype: Germline is not matched at one junction end, which may reflect a read error. V gene TRBV27 combines with J gene TRBJ2-2; no clear D gene. Germline loops: CDR1 MNHEY, CDR2 SMNVEV (reference sequence). CDR3 length: 12 amino acids. In nucleotides, the CDR3 is TGTGCCAGCAGTCCGAACCCCGGGGAGCTGTTTTTT. Protein sequence: CASSPNPGELFF.

The chain carries TRBV30 and TRBJ1-1, with D unclear. Germline V lookup: CDR1 GTSNPN, CDR2 SVGIG (reference sequence). The ends were cut back, 1 base at V and 0 bases at J, with 12 bases in the middle. The CDR3 has 15 amino acids. CDR3 in DNA: TGTGCCTGGAGTGGGGGTTTAATGATGAACACTGAAGCTTTCTTT. It translates to CAWSGGLMMNTEAFF.

The genes are TRBV30 and TRBJ2-7; weak D call: TRBD1 (6 bases). In germline, CDR1 is GTSNPN, CDR2 SVGIG (reference sequence). The CDR3 covers 12 residues. With 5 bases removed from V and 6 bases from J, the gap between germline ends came to 14 bases. The CDR3 DNA sequence: TGTGCCTGGGACAGGAGAAGGGTCGAGCAGTACTTC. It yields the protein CAWDRRRVEQYF.

The rearrangement joins TRBV2 to TRBJ1-2; 7 nucleotides line up with TRBD1. The CDR3 runs 19 residues. V dropped 7 bases and J dropped 3; count of bases not matched to a gene: 23. CDR1 and CDR2 (germline): SNHLY, FYNNEI. CDR3 nucleotides: TGTGCCAGCACGATTGACGCCGACATCGACAGGGCCTTAGACTATGGCTACACCTTC. Translated: CASTIDADIDRALDYGYTF.

This clonotype was found once. The V and J genes are TRBV6-5 and TRBJ2-5; D remains unclear. Trimming took off 0 bases at V and 1 base at J, with 6 bases between the two ends. This CDR3 has 14 residues. Germline CDR1 is MNHEY and CDR2 is SVGAGI. CDR3 coding DNA: TGTGCCAGCAGTTACTCGAGGATCCAAGAGACCCAGTACTTC. Translation: CASSYSRIQETQYF.

This clonotype occurred once. The J gene is TRBJ1-5, the V gene TRBV9; TRBD1 is a possible D gene (5 bases). The CDR3 sequence is 14 residues long. Germline-derived CDR1 and CDR2 are SGDLS and YYNGEE. Trimming left V 3 bases short and J 3 bases short, with 10 bases between. CDR3 region: CASSGGHDNQPQHF. The CDR3 region has the DNA TGTGCCAGCAGCGGAGGACATGACAATCAGCCCCAGCATTTT.

The chain joins TRBV7-9 to TRBJ1-2; D not certain. The CDR3 spans 12 residues. Germline V gene data show CDR1 as SEHNR and CDR2 as FQNEAQ (reference sequence). V was trimmed by 5 bases and J by 4 bases, leaving 8 bases between them. The CDR3 reads CASSGDFYGYTF. CDR3 nucleotide sequence: TGTGCCAGCAGCGGGGATTTCTATGGCTACACCTTC.

The V call is TRBV9, the J call TRBJ2-7; a weak D match, TRBD1 (6 bases). The length of the CDR3 is 14 residues. V gave up 4 bases and J gave up 1 base, with 12 bases separating them. The germline V gene has CDR1 SGDLS and CDR2 YYNGEE. The CDR3 DNA reads as TGTGCCAGCAGCCCCTGGGACACTTCCTACGAGCAGTACGTC. It translates to CASSPWDTSYEQYV.

The chain carries TRBV29-1 and TRBJ2-1; weak D call: TRBD2 (5 bases). CDR3 length equals 13 residues. Germline assignment: CDR1 SQVTM and CDR2 ANQGSEA. V lost 4 bases and J 7 bases, leaving 14 bases between the germline ends. Here the CDR3 DNA reads TGCAGCGTTGTGGCCCCTAGCCCGAATGAGCAGTTCTTC. Its translation: CSVVAPSPNEQFF.

A word on this clonotype: The junction departs from the called germline gene at one end, perhaps through a read error. This chain connects TRBV7-7 to TRBJ2-1; D could derive from TRBD1 or TRBD2 (6 bases each). The CDR3 is 17 residues long. CDR1 is SSHAT, CDR2 FNYEAQ, per germline (reference sequence). This chain's CDR3 is CASSLEGGGGQINEQFF. The CDR3 DNA sequence: TGTGCTAGCAGCTTAGAAGGGGGAGGAGGGCAGATCAATGAGCAGTTCTTC.

The V call is TRBV19, the J call TRBJ2-1; TRBD1 matches at 7 bases. The CDR3 is 15 amino acids. From germline, CDR1 is LNHDA and CDR2 SQIVND (reference sequence). Germline trimming cut 3 bases from V and 5 bases from J; bases unmatched to any gene: 7. CDR3 coding DNA: TGTGCCAGTAGTATGTGGCAGGGGGTTGACAATGAGCAGTTCTTC. As protein: CASSMWQGVDNEQFF.

V usage is TRBV6-1 and J usage is TRBJ1-1; tentative D call: TRBD1 (6 bases). Germline lookup yields CDR1 MNHNS and CDR2 SASEGT. V gave up 3 bases and J gave up 0 bases, with 14 bases separating them. The CDR3 has 16 amino acids. CDR3 DNA: TGTGCCAGCAGTGAGGAGAGGGGGATCATGAACACTGAAGCTTTCTTT. It encodes CASSEERGIMNTEAFF.

CDR3 coding DNA: TGTGCCTGGAATTTAATCACAGGGCAGGAGACCCAGTACTTC. Its translation: CAWNLITGQETQYF. The gene calls are TRBV30 and TRBJ2-5; D might be TRBD1 (6 bases). Germline CDR1 is GTSNPN and CDR2 is SVGIG (reference sequence). This CDR3 has 14 residues. Trimming stripped 4 bases from V and 5 bases from J, with 17 bases between.